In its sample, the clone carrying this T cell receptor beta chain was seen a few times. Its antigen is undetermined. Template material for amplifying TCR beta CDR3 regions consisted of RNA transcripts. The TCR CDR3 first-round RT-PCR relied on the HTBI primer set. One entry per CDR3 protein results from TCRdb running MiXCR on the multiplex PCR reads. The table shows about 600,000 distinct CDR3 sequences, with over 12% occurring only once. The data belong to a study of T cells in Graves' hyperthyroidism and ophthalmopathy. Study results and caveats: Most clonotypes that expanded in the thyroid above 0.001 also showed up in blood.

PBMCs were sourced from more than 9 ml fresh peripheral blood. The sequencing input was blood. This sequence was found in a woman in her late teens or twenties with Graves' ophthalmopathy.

The CDR3 protein is CASKTLSSYNEQFF. The CDR3 DNA is TGTGCCAGCAAAACTCTAAGCTCCTACAATGAGCAGTTCTTC. V gene TRBV27 combines with J gene TRBJ2-1, with D unresolved. Per the germline V gene, CDR1 is MNHEY and CDR2 is SMNVEV (reference sequence). The CDR3 extends over 14 amino acids. Deletions cut 7 bases from V and 0 bases from J, with 10 bases between.